This T cell receptor beta chain was identified in a study of technical replicates of blood from several donors. The data were produced by immunoSEQ multiplex PCR, yet TCRdb's version contains in-frame clones alone and is incomplete. Of about 64,000 clones in the sample, approximately 86% were seen once. Sample: PBMCs. This TCR derives from a human donor in good health. Some clones in this sample may be carry-over from other donors' samples.

The CDR3 reads CASSPAGAGTQYF. The CDR3 DNA follows: TGCGCCAGCAGCCCCGCGGGGGCAGGGACCCAGTACTTC. The chain links TRBV4-1 to TRBJ2-5; D is perhaps TRBD2 (7 bases). V was pared by 4 bases and J by 7 bases, with 13 bases between. The CDR3 has 13 amino acids. Looked up from germline, CDR1 is MGHRA and CDR2 is YSYEKL.